Each of the 30 T cell receptor beta chains below was sequenced from the same sample in a study of control samples from healthy donors and cancer patients. Profiled with immunoSEQ multiplex PCR; TCRdb holds only in-frame clones, not every one. The table shows under 150,000 clones, with approximately 86% occurring only once. The sample taken for sequencing was blood. These receptors were taken from a woman aged 25 to 39 in good health.

J is TRBJ2-1 and V is TRBV12-3 or TRBV12-4, with D perhaps assigned TRBD1 or TRBD2 (5 bases each). This CDR3 has 13 residues. V was clipped by 4 bases and J by 9 bases, with 13 bases between them. In DNA form, the CDR3 reads TGTGCCAGCAGTTCCACTAGGGGTTCTGAGCAGTTCTTC. It codes for CASSSTRGSEQFF.

The chain links TRBV28 to TRBJ1-6, with a weak D call TRBD1 (6 bases). The germline CDR1 and CDR2 sequences are MDHEN and SYDVKM. V gave up 5 bases and J gave up 7 bases, with 12 bases separating them. The CDR3 covers 14 residues. In DNA, the CDR3 is TGTGCCAGCAGTAGAAGGGGGAGGAATTCACCCCTCCACTTT. Its protein is CASSRRGRNSPLHF.

The chain carries TRBV6-4 and TRBJ2-3, with D possibly matching TRBD1 (6 bases). This CDR3 spans 16 amino acids. V dropped 0 bases and J dropped 3 bases, with 13 bases sitting between them. Germline V gene data show CDR1 as MRHNA and CDR2 as SNTAGT. DNA for the CDR3: TGTGCCAGCAGTGACTCAACACTAGGGGGTACAGATACGCAGTATTTT. Translation gives CASSDSTLGGTDTQYF.

This clone was detected only once. V and J are TRBV6-1 and TRBJ1-2; 8 nucleotides match TRBD1. Germline assignment: CDR1 MNHNS and CDR2 SASEGT. The junction had 7 bases not matched to a gene; V was cut back by 0 bases and J by 7 bases. The CDR3 length is 15 residues. This chain's CDR3 is CASSEAAGGPFGYTF. DNA of the CDR3: TGTGCCAGCAGTGAAGCCGCAGGGGGCCCTTTTGGCTACACCTTC.

The rearrangement joins TRBV5-6 to TRBJ2-5; D is unresolved. The CDR3 loop spans 12 amino acids. Germline lookup yields CDR1 SGHDT and CDR2 YYEEEE. Trimming removed 0 bases at V and 5 bases at J, with 5 bases between. For the CDR3, the DNA is TGTGCCAGCAGCTTGGGTGCGGAGACCCAGTACTTC. Encoded protein: CASSLGAETQYF.

The rearrangement uses TRBV9 and TRBJ2-7; 10 bases map to TRBD2. This CDR3 has 15 residues. Looked up from germline, CDR1 is SGDLS and CDR2 is YYNGEE. V was clipped by 0 bases and J by 2 bases; unmatched bases: 2. CDR3 sequence reads: CASSVGTSGTYEQYF. Written as DNA, the CDR3 is TGTGCCAGCAGCGTAGGAACTAGCGGGACCTACGAGCAGTACTTC. Using reference TRBV9 and TRBJ2-7 for the parts outside the CDR3, the full variable domain is DSGVTQTPKHLITATGQRVTLRCSPRSGDLSVYWYQQSLDQGLQFLIQYYNGEERAKGNILERFSAQQFPDLHSELNLSSLELGDSALYFCASSVGTSGTYEQYFGPGTRLTVT.

The chain recombines TRBV6-2 or TRBV6-3 with TRBJ2-7, with D perhaps TRBD1 (5 bases). Germline CDR1 MNHEY, CDR2 SVGEGT. The ends were cut back, 0 bases at V and 4 bases at J, with 13 bases in the middle. This CDR3 has 15 amino acids. Written as DNA, the CDR3 is TGTGCCAGCAGTTACTCGGGGCAGGGAAGTTACGAGCAGTACTTC. Protein sequence: CASSYSGQGSYEQYF.

In its sample, this clone was seen once. This chain connects TRBV5-1 to TRBJ2-3; 7 positions match TRBD2. Per the germline V gene, CDR1 is SGHRS and CDR2 is YFSETQ. This CDR3 is built from 16 residues. After removal of 8 bases from V and 2 bases from J, the junction contained 14 bases not matched to a gene. This CDR3 is CASSPGTTKVTDTQYF. In DNA form, the CDR3 reads TGCGCCAGTTCCCCCGGGACTACCAAAGTCACAGATACGCAGTATTTT. The entire variable domain, with the rest obtained from reference TRBV5-1 and TRBJ2-3, is as follows: KAGVTQTPRYLIKTRGQQVTLSCSPISGHRSVSWYQQTPGQGLQFLFEYFSETQRNKGNFPGRFSGRQFSNSRSEMNVSTLELGDSALYLCASSPGTTKVTDTQYFGPGTRLTVL.

The chain joins TRBV4-2 to TRBJ1-1; 7 positions match TRBD1. Per the germline V gene, CDR1 is LGHNA and CDR2 is YNFKEQ. The trim removed 0 bases at V and 4 bases at J, leaving 5 bases unmatched. There are 15 residues in the CDR3. The CDR3 nucleotides read TGTGCCAGCAGCCAAGATGAGGGGGCCCGCACTGAAGCTTTCTTT. The encoded protein is CASSQDEGARTEAFF.

The chain employs TRBV6-5 and TRBJ2-7, with 7 bases fitting TRBD2. CDR1 and CDR2 (germline): MNHEY, SVGAGI. The CDR3 extends over 15 amino acids. V was clipped by 6 bases and J by 2 bases; unmatched bases: 10. CDR3 residues: CASRAGTTSTYEQYF. The CDR3 nucleotides read TGTGCCAGCAGAGCCGGGACTACCTCTACCTACGAGCAGTACTTC.

The chain combines TRBV3-1 (or the pseudogene TRBV3-2) with TRBJ2-5; 7 positions agree with TRBD2. In germline, CDR1 is LGHDT, CDR2 YNNKEL (reference sequence). Trimming took 2 bases from V and 7 from J; bases not matched to a gene: 13. The CDR3 totals 16 residues. CDR3 sequence: CASSQNGVRRGGTQYF. CDR3 coding DNA: TGTGCCAGCAGCCAAAACGGTGTGCGCCGCGGGGGGACCCAGTACTTC.

This clone was picked up one time. The CDR3 protein is CASSQAGVEGYTF. CDR3 in DNA: TGTGCCAGCAGCCAAGCGGGAGTGGAGGGCTACACCTTC. The rearrangement links TRBV14 to TRBJ1-2; no reliable D call. The V gene lost 1 base and the J gene lost 8 bases, with 11 bases spanning the gap. The CDR3 runs to 13 residues. Germline V gene sequence: CDR1 SGHDN, CDR2 FVKESK.

The chain has TRBV15 and TRBJ1-2, with D perhaps TRBD1 (6 bases). Trimming took 4 bases from V and 8 from J, leaving 11 bases between them. CDR3 length: 12 residues. The germline V gene encodes CDR1 LNHNV and CDR2 YYDKDF (reference sequence). This CDR3 reads CATSTDRRGYTF. CDR3 bases: TGTGCCACCAGCACCGACAGGAGGGGCTACACCTTC.

The rearrangement joins TRBV5-4 to TRBJ2-7; D is uncertain. The CDR3 length is 14 residues. V was shortened by 4 bases and J by 0 bases, with 11 bases between the two germline ends. Germline-derived CDR1 and CDR2 are SGHNT and YYREEE (reference sequence). CDR3 coding DNA: TGTGCCAGCAGCCCAATACGGAACTCCTACGAGCAGTACTTC. Its protein is CASSPIRNSYEQYF.

The chain is built from TRBV10-3 and TRBJ1-1; perhaps TRBD1 as D (6 bases). The CDR3 covers 16 residues. CDR1 ENHRY and CDR2 SYGVKD come from the germline V gene. Deletions cut 4 bases from V and 1 base from J, with 16 bases between. This CDR3 reads CAISVPEGGTNTEAFF. CDR3 bases: TGTGCCATCAGTGTCCCCGAGGGGGGGACGAACACTGAAGCTTTCTTT.

This clone appeared a single time. The genes are TRBV9 and TRBJ1-3; no clear D. V was pared by 2 bases and J by 6 bases, with 12 bases between. Germline lookup yields CDR1 SGDLS and CDR2 YYNGEE. This CDR3 is built from 14 residues. CDR3 coding DNA: TGTGCCAGCAGCGTCGGGTCTGAGTCAAACACCATATATTTT. Its protein product is CASSVGSESNTIYF.

The CDR3 coding sequence is TGCGCCAGCAAGGGAATAGAAAGCACAGATACGCAGTATTTT. Amino acids: CASKGIESTDTQYF. The V call is TRBV5-1, the J call TRBJ2-3; D is unresolved. The germline V gene has CDR1 SGHRS and CDR2 YFSETQ. The CDR3 spans 14 residues. With 6 bases removed from V and 0 bases from J, the gap between germline ends came to 11 bases. The whole variable domain, remainder taken from reference TRBV5-1 and TRBJ2-3, is KAGVTQTPRYLIKTRGQQVTLSCSPISGHRSVSWYQQTPGQGLQFLFEYFSETQRNKGNFPGRFSGRQFSNSRSEMNVSTLELGDSALYLCASKGIESTDTQYFGPGTRLTVL.

This clone was observed a handful of times. The genes are TRBV19 and TRBJ2-5; 10 bases are shared with TRBD1. This CDR3 has 14 residues. V lost 10 bases and J lost 3; bases outside the gene matches: 8. The germline CDR1 and CDR2 sequences are LNHDA and SQIVND (reference sequence). CDR3 region: CATQLGTGEETQYF. In nucleotides, the CDR3 is TGTGCCACTCAACTAGGGACAGGGGAAGAGACCCAGTACTTC.

The rearrangement links TRBV2 to TRBJ1-4; D ambiguous. Trimming removed 7 bases from V and 8 bases from J, with 17 bases in between. This CDR3 has 14 amino acids. Germline lookup yields CDR1 SNHLY and CDR2 FYNNEI. CDR3 nucleotide sequence: TGTGCCAGCATATGGACCCCGCGGAAAGAAAAACTGTTTTTT. Its translation is CASIWTPRKEKLFF.

The J gene is TRBJ2-2, the V gene TRBV5-6, with D unclear. The CDR3 is made up of 14 amino acids. Trimming stripped 0 bases from V and 0 bases from J, with 3 bases between. Germline V gene data show CDR1 as SGHDT and CDR2 as YYEEEE. The CDR3 is CASSLAPNTGELFF. For the CDR3, the DNA is TGTGCCAGCAGCTTGGCTCCGAACACCGGGGAGCTGTTTTTT.

The CDR3 region has the DNA TGTGCCAGCAGTTCCCGCAATTCACCCCTCCACTTT. Protein: CASSSRNSPLHF. The chain joins TRBV6-5 to TRBJ1-6; D call uncertain. Trimming shortened V by 4 bases and J by 7 bases, and 5 bases separated the two germline ends. The CDR3 spans 12 residues. CDR1 is MNHEY and CDR2 is SVGAGI in the germline V gene.

The rearrangement joins TRBV5-6 to TRBJ2-5; D unclear. Germline loops: CDR1 SGHDT, CDR2 YYEEEE. The CDR3 covers 13 residues. With 1 base removed from V and 1 base from J, the gap between germline ends came to 5 bases. The CDR3 sequence is CASSLRPQETQYF. Here the CDR3 DNA reads TGTGCCAGCAGCTTGAGGCCCCAAGAGACCCAGTACTTC.

The gene calls are TRBV7-4 and TRBJ1-5, with 7 nucleotides matching TRBD1. Germline trimming cut 5 bases from V and 3 bases from J; bases unmatched to any gene: 10. The CDR3 runs 16 residues. Per germline, CDR1 SGHVT and CDR2 SQSDAQ. CDR3 sequence (DNA): TGTGCCAGCAGCACCCCGGGAGGGGGCCTCAATCAGCCCCAGCATTTT. Translation: CASSTPGGGLNQPQHF.

The gene calls are TRBV9 and TRBJ2-1; no firm D call. The CDR3 contains 14 residues. Trimming took 0 bases from V and 0 from J, leaving 4 bases between them. Germline CDR1 is SGDLS and CDR2 is YYNGEE. The CDR3 coding sequence is TGTGCCAGCAGCGTAGTTAACTCCTACAATGAGCAGTTCTTC. Protein: CASSVVNSYNEQFF. The full variable domain, rest sourced from reference TRBV9 and TRBJ2-1, is DSGVTQTPKHLITATGQRVTLRCSPRSGDLSVYWYQQSLDQGLQFLIQYYNGEERAKGNILERFSAQQFPDLHSELNLSSLELGDSALYFCASSVVNSYNEQFFGPGTRLTVL.

V usage is TRBV2 and J usage is TRBJ2-2; TRBD2 matches at 7 bases. Germline trimming cut 4 bases from V and 3 bases from J; bases unmatched to any gene: 5. Germline-derived CDR1 and CDR2 are SNHLY and FYNNEI. This CDR3 is 15 amino acids long. The CDR3 region has the DNA TGTGCCAGCAGTGTCAGCGGGAAATACACCGGGGAGCTGTTTTTT. Its translation: CASSVSGKYTGELFF.

The chain combines TRBV6-5 with TRBJ1-4; D is possibly TRBD1 (5 bases). The ends were cut back, 6 bases at V and 8 bases at J, with 19 bases in the middle. The CDR3 is made up of 15 amino acids. Germline V gives CDR1 MNHEY, CDR2 SVGAGI. This CDR3 reads CASSPSRGVEEKLFF. The DNA of the CDR3 is TGTGCCAGCAGCCCGTCAAGGGGTGTCGAGGAAAAACTGTTTTTT.

This sequence joins TRBV20-1 and TRBJ2-3; 10 bases agree with TRBD2. The CDR3 runs 16 residues. Germline loops: CDR1 DFQATT, CDR2 SNEGSKA (reference sequence). V was pared by 3 bases and J by 4 bases, with 10 bases of the junction left unmatched. The CDR3 bases are TGCAGTGCTAGTAAGGGGCTAGCGGGAGCCGCAGATACGCAGTATTTT. Amino acid sequence: CSASKGLAGAADTQYF.

V is TRBV9 and J is TRBJ2-2; D is possibly TRBD1 or TRBD2 (5 bases each). This CDR3 has 14 residues. Trimming took off 0 bases at V and 4 bases at J, with 7 bases between the two ends. The V gene's germline CDR1 is SGDLS and CDR2 YYNGEE. The CDR3 reads CASSVGGITGELFF. DNA for the CDR3: TGTGCCAGCAGCGTAGGGGGGATCACCGGGGAGCTGTTTTTT.

The genes are TRBV2 and TRBJ2-1; D ambiguous. The CDR3 totals 14 residues. Trimming cost V 7 bases and J 7 bases, with 17 bases left between them. The germline gives CDR1 SNHLY, CDR2 FYNNEI. In DNA form, the CDR3 reads TGTGCCAGCACCCCGGTTCTAATGGGAAATGAGCAGTTCTTC. Translated: CASTPVLMGNEQFF.

The J gene is TRBJ1-1, the V gene TRBV10-3; D remains ambiguous. This CDR3 has 13 amino acids. V dropped 3 bases and J dropped 7 bases, with 12 bases sitting between them. Germline V CDR1 and CDR2: ENHRY, SYGVKD. CDR3 nucleotide sequence: TGTGCCATCAGTGAAGAAAAGCGGGTTGAAGCTTTCTTT. Protein: CAISEEKRVEAFF.